Listed here is a single TCR beta chain. This record comes from a study of T cell responses to AZD1222 COVID-19 vaccine. Second doses were pooled across both intervals (about 4 or about 12 weeks). Measured with immunoSEQ multiplex PCR; TCRdb has only the in-frame clones, and not every one. The repertoire holds about 150,000 clones, with about 90% as singletons. Sample: peripheral blood, taken 28 days after the second AZD1222 dose. The sequence was obtained from an adult who received the AZD1222 COVID-19 vaccine.

CDR3 nucleotide sequence: TGTGCCAGCAGCCCCGCCTGGGTGGATAACTATGGCTACACCTTC. It is translated as CASSPAWVDNYGYTF. The V call is TRBV7-2, the J call TRBJ1-2; D is unclear. Germline CDR1 and CDR2: SGHTA and FQGNSA. CDR3 length: 15 residues. Trimming took 5 bases from V and 1 from J, leaving 14 bases between them.